This T cell receptor beta chain is from a study of T cells in Graves' hyperthyroidism and ophthalmopathy (dated by TCRdb to the late 2010s). A note on the overall study: Peripheral blood was collected at initial diagnosis, before any treatment. TCR V-J signatures able to tell the groups apart were searched for in a discovery cohort of more than 90 patients, of whom more than 40 had Graves' ophthalmopathy and roughly 57 had stable Graves' hyperthyroidism. Whether ophthalmopathy could be predicted prospectively was tested in an independent validation cohort made up of fewer than 20 hyperthyroidism patients plus 17 patients who later progressed to ophthalmopathy. For training and testing, the roughly 93 patients in the discovery cohort were randomly divided in a 7:3 ratio. In addition, the study compared T-cell repertoires in thyroid tissue and in blood from roughly six Graves' hyperthyroidism patients. Following sampling, methimazole starting at 30 mg daily was given to hyperthyroidism patients, and high-dose intravenous methylprednisolone was given to ophthalmopathy patients. TCR Vbeta CDR3 sequencing of 140 or so peripheral blood samples (43 ophthalmopathy, about 75 hyperthyroidism and roughly 17 progressor patients) is reported in the paper. What the authors observed across the whole study: Most expanded thyroid clonotypes (frequency above 0.001) were also detected in blood, a finding suggesting that blood repertoires may reflect thyroid immune responses. No statistical method was used to fix the sample size in advance, and group allocation was not hidden from the investigators. In validation, the model predicted progression to ophthalmopathy a median of approximately 6.6 months before onset, with roughly 70% sensitivity and just under 75% specificity. A model built on a 13 V-J signature distinguished ophthalmopathy from stable hyperthyroidism, reaching 85% to 90% sensitivity and 81% to 83% specificity in cross-validation and 80%/75% in testing.

From its cysteine to its phenylalanine, the CDR3 spans 14 amino acids. The sequence is cut down to CDR3 DNA, 42 bases in frame from base 1. The germline V gene (reference sequence) sets CDR1 to DFQATT and CDR2 to SNEGSKA. Trimming costs V 6 bases and J 5 bases, and their ends lie 17 bases apart. On this clonotype itself: Its recognized antigen is unknown. The sample holds no much larger clone one base away, and base qualities are not on file.

Ophthalmopathy patients had moderately to severely active disease, Clinical Activity Score of at least 3, NOSPECS grade of at least 4, and duration under 3 months. Any patient with an uncontrolled infection, another autoimmune disease, pregnancy or lactation was excluded. Diagnoses were based on clinical symptoms, serum thyroxine and TRAb, thyroid ultrasound and orbital computed tomography. PBMCs were isolated from 7.5 to 10 ml of fresh peripheral blood by Ficoll-Paque density gradient centrifugation. Trizol reagent was used to extract total RNA, and RNA quality was then checked on an Agilent 2100 Bioanalyzer. TCR beta CDR3 regions were amplified from RNA transcripts. A first-round RT-PCR of the TCR CDR3 used the HTBI primer set with the Qiagen OneStep RT-PCR kit. The libraries were constructed in a second round of multiplex PCR and then size-selected and purified. Libraries were sequenced paired-end with 100 bp reads on an Illumina HiSeq2000. The study's own analysis went as follows. SOAPnuke was used to process the raw data, with reads discarded if the reads contained adapters or uncalled bases, had a mean Phred below 15, or lacked an exact constant-primer or identifier match. COPE v1.2.5 was used to merge the high-quality paired reads, and each unique nucleotide sequence was defined as a clonotype. MiTCR v1.1 was used to align clonotypes to the IMGT TRBV, TRBD and TRBJ reference segments. Analysis was restricted to V-J combinations with a frequency above 0.0001, which covered just over 98% of repertoires. The TCS score was defined as F50 (clonal expansion) divided by E x V (chaos), with BLOSUM62-based TCRdist calculated between CDR3 peptides within each V-J. Welch's t-statistics and random forest reduced fewer than 600 V-J features to 10 to 15, which were used in a naive Bayes classifier (R e1071). In TCRdb, the public reads were trimmed at Q25 with fastp and aligned with MiXCR, with productive beta chains retained. Rows matching on CDR3 protein sequence are summarized as one entry with the most common DNA and genes. TCRdb assigned the V and J calls; the authors' analysis was not used. The sample table holds hundreds of thousands of distinct CDR3 sequences, of which 16% were seen once. The top ten hold less than 3.5% of the sample.

This TCR was sampled from a woman between 40 and 50 years old with Graves' ophthalmopathy. The rearranged chain carries TRBV20-1 and TRBJ1-3; TRBD1 is a possible D gene, resting on 5 matching bases. Sample: blood. The CDR3 protein is CSARTGTPRNTIYF. The nucleotide sequence is TGCAGTGCAAGAACCGGGACGCCCAGAAACACCATATATTTT.